The 3 T cell receptor beta chains given below trace back to one sample, sequenced in a study of control samples from healthy donors and cancer patients (dated by TCRdb to the early 2020s). The library was made by the immunoSEQ multiplex PCR assay. TCRdb stores this immuneACCESS table with in-frame sequences only. Part of the clones is absent; in the studies checked, under half of the shortfall reflects unresolved V genes, and no reason is known for the rest. This sample lists 70,000 to 80,000 clones; roughly nine tenths were detected once. The top ten constitute 4% of the sample. The sequencing input was blood. These receptors were taken from a woman between 45 and 65 years old in good health.

The chain is built from TRBV24-1 and TRBJ1-3; D may be TRBD1 (5 bases). Germline lookup yields CDR1 KGHDR and CDR2 SFDVKD. The CDR3 consists of 17 residues. Trimming pared 2 bases from V and 0 bases from J, leaving 13 bases between. CDR3 loop: CATSDWGPGPSGNTIYF. CDR3 nucleotides: TGTGCCACCAGTGATTGGGGACCGGGACCCTCTGGAAACACCATATATTTT.

V gene TRBV19 combines with J gene TRBJ1-1; weak D call: TRBD1 (6 bases). The CDR3 is 14 residues long. Deletions cut 8 bases from V and 1 base from J, with 14 bases between. Germline V gives CDR1 LNHDA, CDR2 SQIVND (reference sequence). CDR3 region: CASAFGGKNTEAFF. The CDR3 DNA sequence: TGTGCCAGTGCGTTTGGGGGCAAGAACACTGAAGCTTTCTTT.

The CDR3 DNA reads TGCGCCAGCAGCCAAGATCGACTAGTGAACACCGGGGAGCTGTTTTTT. Translation: CASSQDRLVNTGELFF. The chain links TRBV4-1 to TRBJ2-2, with D maybe TRBD2 (6 bases). In germline, CDR1 is MGHRA, CDR2 YSYEKL. The germline V and J ends were trimmed by 0 bases and 1 base, with 9 bases remaining between them. The CDR3 covers 16 residues.